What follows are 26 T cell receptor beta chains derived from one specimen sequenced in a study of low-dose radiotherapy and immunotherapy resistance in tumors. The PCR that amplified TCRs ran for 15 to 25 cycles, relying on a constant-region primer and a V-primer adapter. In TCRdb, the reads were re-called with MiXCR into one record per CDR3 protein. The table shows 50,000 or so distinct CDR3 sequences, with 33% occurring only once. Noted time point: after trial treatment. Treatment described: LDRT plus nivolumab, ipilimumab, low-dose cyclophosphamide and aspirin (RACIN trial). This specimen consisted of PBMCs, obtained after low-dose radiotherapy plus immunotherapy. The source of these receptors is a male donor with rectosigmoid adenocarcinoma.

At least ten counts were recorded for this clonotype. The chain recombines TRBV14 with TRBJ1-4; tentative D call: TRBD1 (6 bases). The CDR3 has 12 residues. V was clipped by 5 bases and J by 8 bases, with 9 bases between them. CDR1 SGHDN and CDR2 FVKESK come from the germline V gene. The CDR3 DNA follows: TGTGCCAGCAGCACAGGGCGAGAAAAACTGTTTTTT. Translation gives CASSTGREKLFF.

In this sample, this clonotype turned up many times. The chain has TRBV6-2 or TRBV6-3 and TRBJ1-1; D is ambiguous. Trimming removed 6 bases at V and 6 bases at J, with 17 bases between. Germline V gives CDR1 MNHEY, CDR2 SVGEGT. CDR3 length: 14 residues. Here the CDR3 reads CASSSGSSHSEAFF. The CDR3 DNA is TGTGCCAGCAGCTCAGGCTCTTCTCACTCTGAAGCTTTCTTT.

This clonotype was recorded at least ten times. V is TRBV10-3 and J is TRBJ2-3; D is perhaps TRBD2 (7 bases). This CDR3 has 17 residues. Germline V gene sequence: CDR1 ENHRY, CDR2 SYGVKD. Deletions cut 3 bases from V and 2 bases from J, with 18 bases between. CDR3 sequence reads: CAISERGGSAATDTQYF. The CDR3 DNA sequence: TGTGCCATCAGTGAAAGGGGGGGGAGTGCCGCCACAGATACGCAGTATTTT.

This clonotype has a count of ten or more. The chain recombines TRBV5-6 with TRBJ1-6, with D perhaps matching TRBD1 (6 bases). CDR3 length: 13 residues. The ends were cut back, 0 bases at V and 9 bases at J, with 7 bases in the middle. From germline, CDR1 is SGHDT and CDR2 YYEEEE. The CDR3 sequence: CASSLVGASPLHF. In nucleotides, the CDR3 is TGTGCCAGCAGCTTGGTGGGGGCTTCACCCCTCCACTTT.

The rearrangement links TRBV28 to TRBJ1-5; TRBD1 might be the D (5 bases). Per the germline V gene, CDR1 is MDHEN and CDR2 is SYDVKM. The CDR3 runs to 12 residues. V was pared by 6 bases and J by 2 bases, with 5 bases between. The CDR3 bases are TGTGCCAGCAGGGGGGGCAATCAGCCCCAGCATTTT. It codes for CASRGGNQPQHF.

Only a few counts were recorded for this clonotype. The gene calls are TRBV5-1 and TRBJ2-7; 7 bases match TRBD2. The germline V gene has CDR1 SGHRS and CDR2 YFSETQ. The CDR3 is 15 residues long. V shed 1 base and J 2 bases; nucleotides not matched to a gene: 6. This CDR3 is CASSLRSGATYEQYF. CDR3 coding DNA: TGCGCCAGCAGCTTGAGGAGCGGGGCTACCTACGAGCAGTACTTC.

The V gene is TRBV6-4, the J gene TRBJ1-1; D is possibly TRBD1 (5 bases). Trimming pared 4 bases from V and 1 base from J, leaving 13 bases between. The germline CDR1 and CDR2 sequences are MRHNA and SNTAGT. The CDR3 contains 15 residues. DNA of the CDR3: TGTGCCAGCAGTGTCTCCGGGACGGAGAACACTGAAGCTTTCTTT. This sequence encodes CASSVSGTENTEAFF.

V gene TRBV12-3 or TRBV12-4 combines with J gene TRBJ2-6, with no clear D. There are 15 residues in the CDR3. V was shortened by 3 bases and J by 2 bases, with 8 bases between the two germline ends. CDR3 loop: CASSLAVTGANVLTF. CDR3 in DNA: TGTGCCAGCAGTTTGGCAGTAACTGGGGCCAACGTCCTGACTTTC.

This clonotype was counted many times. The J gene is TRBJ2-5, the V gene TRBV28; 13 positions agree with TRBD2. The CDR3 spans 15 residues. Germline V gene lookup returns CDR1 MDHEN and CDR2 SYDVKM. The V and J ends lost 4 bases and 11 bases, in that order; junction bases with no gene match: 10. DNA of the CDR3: TGTGCCAGCAGTTCCACAGGCTTGGGACTAGCGGGACAGTACTTC. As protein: CASSSTGLGLAGQYF. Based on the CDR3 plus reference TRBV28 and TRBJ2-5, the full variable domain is DVKVTQSSRYLVKRTGEKVFLECVQDMDHENMFWYRQDPGLGLRLIYFSYDVKMKEKGDIPEGYSVSREKKERFSLILESASTNQTSMYLCASSSTGLGLAGQYFGPGTRLLVL.

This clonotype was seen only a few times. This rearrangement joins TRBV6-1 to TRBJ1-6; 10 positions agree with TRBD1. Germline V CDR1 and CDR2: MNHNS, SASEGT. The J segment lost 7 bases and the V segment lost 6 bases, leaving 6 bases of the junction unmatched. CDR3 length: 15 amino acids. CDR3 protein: CASRAPGQGNSPLHF. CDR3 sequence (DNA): TGTGCCAGCAGAGCGCCGGGACAGGGGAATTCACCCCTCCACTTT.

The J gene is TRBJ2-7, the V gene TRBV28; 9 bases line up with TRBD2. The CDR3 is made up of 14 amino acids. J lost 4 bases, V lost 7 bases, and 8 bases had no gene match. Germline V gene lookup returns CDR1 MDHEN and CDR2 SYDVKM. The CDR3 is CASNFRREGYEQYF. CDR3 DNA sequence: TGTGCCAGCAATTTTCGGCGGGAGGGTTACGAGCAGTACTTC.

CDR3: CASSEAGQLPINEQFF. The CDR3 bases are TGTGCCAGCAGTGAAGCTGGGCAGCTTCCCATCAATGAGCAGTTCTTC. V and J are TRBV2 and TRBJ2-1; no definite D call. CDR3 length: 16 amino acids. Germline lookup yields CDR1 SNHLY and CDR2 FYNNEI. Between the trimmed V and J ends, which lost 0 bases and 6 bases, there was a span of 15 bases.

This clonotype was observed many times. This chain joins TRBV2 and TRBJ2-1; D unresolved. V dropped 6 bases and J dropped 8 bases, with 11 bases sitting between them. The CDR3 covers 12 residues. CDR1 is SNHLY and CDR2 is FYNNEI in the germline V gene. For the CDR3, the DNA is TGTGCCAGCAGAGGGCCCTTCGATGAGCAGTTCTTC. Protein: CASRGPFDEQFF.

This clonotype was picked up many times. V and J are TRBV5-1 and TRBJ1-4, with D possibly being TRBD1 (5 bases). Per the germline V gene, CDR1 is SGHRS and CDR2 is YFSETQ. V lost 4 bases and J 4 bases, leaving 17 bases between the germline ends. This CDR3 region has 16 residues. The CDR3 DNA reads TGCGCCAGCAGCCCTCAAATTGGAGGGGATAATGAAAAACTGTTTTTT. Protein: CASSPQIGGDNEKLFF.

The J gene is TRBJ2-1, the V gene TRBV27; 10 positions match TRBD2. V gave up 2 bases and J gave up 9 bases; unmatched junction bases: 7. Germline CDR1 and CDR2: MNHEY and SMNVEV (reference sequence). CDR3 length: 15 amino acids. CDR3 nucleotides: TGTGCCAGCAGTTTAAGTACTAGCGGGATCGGTGAGCAGTTCTTC. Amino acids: CASSLSTSGIGEQFF.

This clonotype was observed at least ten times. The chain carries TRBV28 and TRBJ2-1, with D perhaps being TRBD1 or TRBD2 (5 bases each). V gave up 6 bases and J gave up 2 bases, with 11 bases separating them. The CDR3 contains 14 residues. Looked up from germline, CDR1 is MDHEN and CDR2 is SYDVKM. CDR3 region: CASSSGQPYNEQFF. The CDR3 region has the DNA TGTGCCAGCAGCTCGGGGCAGCCCTACAATGAGCAGTTCTTC.

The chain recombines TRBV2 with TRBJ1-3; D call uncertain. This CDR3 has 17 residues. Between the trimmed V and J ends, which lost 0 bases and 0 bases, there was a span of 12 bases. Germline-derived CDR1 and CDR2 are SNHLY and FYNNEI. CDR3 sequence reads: CASSEAGRRISGNTIYF. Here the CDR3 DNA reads TGTGCCAGCAGTGAAGCGGGCAGACGAATCTCTGGAAACACCATATATTTT.

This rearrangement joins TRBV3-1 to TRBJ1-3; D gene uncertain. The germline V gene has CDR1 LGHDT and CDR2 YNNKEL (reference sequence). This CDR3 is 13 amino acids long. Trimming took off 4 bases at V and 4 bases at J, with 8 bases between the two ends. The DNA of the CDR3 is TGTGCCAGCAGCCGTTCCGGAGGAAACACCATATATTTT. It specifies CASSRSGGNTIYF.

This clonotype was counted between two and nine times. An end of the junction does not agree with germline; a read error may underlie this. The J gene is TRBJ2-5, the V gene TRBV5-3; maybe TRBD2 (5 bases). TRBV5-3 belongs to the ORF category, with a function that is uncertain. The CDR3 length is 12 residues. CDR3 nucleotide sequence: TGTGCCAGCAGCTTTGATGAGGGGACCCAGTACTTC. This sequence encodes CASSFDEGTQYF.

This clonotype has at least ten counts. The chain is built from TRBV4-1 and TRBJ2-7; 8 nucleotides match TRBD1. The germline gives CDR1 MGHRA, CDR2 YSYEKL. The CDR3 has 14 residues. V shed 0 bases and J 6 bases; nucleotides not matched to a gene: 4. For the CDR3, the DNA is TGCGCCAGCAGCCAAGATGGCAGGGGGCTCGAGCAGTACTTC. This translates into CASSQDGRGLEQYF.

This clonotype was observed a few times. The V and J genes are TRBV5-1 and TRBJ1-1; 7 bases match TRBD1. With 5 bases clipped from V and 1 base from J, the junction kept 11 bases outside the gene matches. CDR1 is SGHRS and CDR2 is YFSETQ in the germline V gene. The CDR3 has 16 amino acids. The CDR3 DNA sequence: TGCGCCAGCAGATCAGGGGGGGCCGCTGGGAACACTGAAGCTTTCTTT. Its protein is CASRSGGAAGNTEAFF.

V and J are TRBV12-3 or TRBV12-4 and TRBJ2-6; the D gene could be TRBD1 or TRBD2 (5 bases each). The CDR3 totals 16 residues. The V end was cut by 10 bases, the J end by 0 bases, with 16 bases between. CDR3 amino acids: CATRRDGSSGANVLTF. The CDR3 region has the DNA TGTGCCACCCGCCGGGACGGAAGCTCTGGGGCCAACGTCCTGACTTTC.

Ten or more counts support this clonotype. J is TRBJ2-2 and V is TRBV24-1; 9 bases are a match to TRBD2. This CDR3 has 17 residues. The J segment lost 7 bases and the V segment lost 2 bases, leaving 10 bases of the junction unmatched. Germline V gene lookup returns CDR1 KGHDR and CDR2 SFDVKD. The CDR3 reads CATSDWAREGNDGELFF. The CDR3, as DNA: TGTGCCACCAGTGATTGGGCGCGGGAGGGGAACGACGGGGAGCTGTTTTTT.

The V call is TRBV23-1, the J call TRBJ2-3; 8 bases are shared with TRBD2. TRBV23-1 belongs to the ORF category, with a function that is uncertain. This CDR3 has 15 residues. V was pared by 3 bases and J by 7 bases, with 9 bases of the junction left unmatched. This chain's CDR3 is CASSHDGRALNTQYF. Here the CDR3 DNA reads TGCGCCAGCAGTCACGACGGGAGGGCCTTAAATACGCAGTATTTT.

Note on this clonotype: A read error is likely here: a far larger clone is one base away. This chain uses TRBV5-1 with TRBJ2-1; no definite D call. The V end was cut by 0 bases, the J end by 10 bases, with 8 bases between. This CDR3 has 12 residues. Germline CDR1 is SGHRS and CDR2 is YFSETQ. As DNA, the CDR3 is TGCGCCAGCAGCTTGGACTTCTACGAGCAGTTCTTC. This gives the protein CASSLDFYEQFF.

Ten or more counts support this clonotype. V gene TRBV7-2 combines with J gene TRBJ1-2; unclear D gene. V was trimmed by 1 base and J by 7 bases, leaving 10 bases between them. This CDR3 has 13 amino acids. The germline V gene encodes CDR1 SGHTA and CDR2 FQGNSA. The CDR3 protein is CASSLETVAGYTF. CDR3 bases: TGTGCCAGCAGCTTAGAGACTGTCGCTGGCTACACCTTC.